These 5 T cell receptor beta chains originate from one sample sequenced in a study of cytomegalovirus exposure and HLA in healthy donors. The method was immunoSEQ multiplex PCR; TCRdb's version includes in-frame clones alone and lacks a portion of them. The data show approximately 170,000 clones, with 91% seen just once and roughly 3% held by the top ten. Input material: PBMCs. These receptors were collected from a woman between 18 and 29 years old in good health and CMV-seropositive.

The chain employs TRBV2 and TRBJ1-2; 9 nucleotides agree with TRBD1. Trimming at V came to 2 bases and at J to 0 bases, leaving 7 bases not matched to a gene. This CDR3 has 17 amino acids. The V gene's germline CDR1 is SNHLY and CDR2 FYNNEI. The CDR3 region has the DNA TGTGCCAGCAGTGAATTAGTAAGACAGGGGGCTAACTATGGCTACACCTTC. Translating gives CASSELVRQGANYGYTF.

The rearrangement joins TRBV6-5 to TRBJ2-1; unclear D gene. Germline assignment: CDR1 MNHEY and CDR2 SVGAGI. The CDR3 covers 15 residues. V was trimmed by 6 bases and J by 7 bases, leaving 19 bases between them. The CDR3 region has the DNA TGTGCCAGCAGAAACGAGGAGTCGTTGTTGAATGAGCAGTTCTTC. It specifies CASRNEESLLNEQFF.

The chain recombines TRBV2 with TRBJ1-1; perhaps TRBD1 as D (6 bases). The V gene's germline CDR1 is SNHLY and CDR2 FYNNEI. CDR3 length: 15 amino acids. Trimming took 8 bases from V and 0 from J, leaving 16 bases between them. The CDR3 sequence is CASGQRVGMNTEAFF. CDR3 bases: TGTGCCAGCGGACAGAGGGTGGGAATGAACACTGAAGCTTTCTTT.

The V call is TRBV4-1, the J call TRBJ2-7; 8 positions match TRBD2. The trim removed 1 base at V and 5 bases at J, leaving 10 bases unmatched. In germline, CDR1 is MGHRA, CDR2 YSYEKL. This CDR3 comprises 16 residues. CDR3 in amino acids: CASSQAPSGGVNEQYF. Here the CDR3 DNA reads TGCGCCAGCAGCCAAGCTCCTTCGGGAGGGGTTAACGAGCAGTACTTC.

The V call is TRBV2, the J call TRBJ2-3; TRBD2 is a possible D gene (5 bases). Trimming took 5 bases from V and 4 from J, leaving 13 bases between them. The CDR3 sequence is 14 residues long. Germline V CDR1 and CDR2: SNHLY, FYNNEI. The CDR3 spells CASSKTIKADTQYF. CDR3 sequence (DNA): TGTGCCAGCAGTAAGACTATTAAGGCAGATACGCAGTATTTT.